The 9 T cell receptor beta chains below were found in one sample sequenced in a study of CD8 T cells in ankylosing spondylitis. TCRdb processed the 5' RACE reads anew with MiXCR; each CDR3 protein has one entry. Among under 300,000 distinct CDR3 sequences listed, about a sixth were seen once. The sample comprised blood, either unsorted or a sorted T cell fraction (not recorded which). The receptors stem from a male donor with ankylosing spondylitis or in good health (not recorded which).

The V call is TRBV7-9, the J call TRBJ1-2; D not resolved. The CDR3 totals 15 residues. V lost 5 bases to trimming and J lost 2 bases, with 15 bases between them. Germline V lookup: CDR1 SEHNR, CDR2 FQNEAQ (reference sequence). In DNA form, the CDR3 reads TGTGCCAGCAGCGCCCAAACATGGGGAAACTATGGCTACACCTTC. This translates into CASSAQTWGNYGYTF.

The chain couples TRBV7-9 to TRBJ2-7; D is uncertain. CDR1 is SEHNR, CDR2 FQNEAQ, per germline (reference sequence). With 1 base removed from V and 4 bases from J, the gap between germline ends came to 11 bases. This CDR3 is built from 14 residues. The CDR3 protein is CASSLVIGSYEQYF. The CDR3 region has the DNA TGTGCCAGCAGCTTAGTAATTGGGTCGTACGAGCAGTACTTC.

The gene calls are TRBV20-1 and TRBJ2-7; TRBD2 matches 13 bases. Trimming removed 3 bases from V and 0 bases from J; junction bases left unmatched: 2. Germline loops: CDR1 DFQATT, CDR2 SNEGSKA (reference sequence). The CDR3 has 15 residues. In DNA, the CDR3 is TGCAGTGCTAGTGGGACTAGCGGGGACTCCTACGAGCAGTACTTC. Translating it yields CSASGTSGDSYEQYF.

This clonotype was observed a handful of times. The chain couples TRBV6-1 to TRBJ2-3; 7 positions match TRBD2. V was clipped by 6 bases and J by 2 bases; unmatched bases: 5. The CDR3 covers 14 residues. Germline V gene sequence: CDR1 MNHNS, CDR2 SASEGT. The CDR3 DNA reads TGTGCCAGCAGGTTCGCGGGAGACACAGATACGCAGTATTTT. Translated: CASRFAGDTDTQYF.

The sample holds many counts of this clonotype. The rearrangement uses TRBV28 and TRBJ2-3; 13 nucleotides match TRBD2. The V gene end was trimmed by 5 bases and the J gene end by 5 bases; junction bases not matched to a gene: 13. This CDR3 region has 18 residues. Germline V gene lookup returns CDR1 MDHEN and CDR2 SYDVKM. As DNA, the CDR3 is TGTGCCAGCAGTCTACTAGCGGGAGGGCCGGTATCACAAGATACGCAGTATTTT. Translating gives CASSLLAGGPVSQDTQYF.

The chain carries TRBV7-8 and TRBJ2-3, with 10 bases aligning to TRBD2. V dropped 7 bases and J dropped 6; count of bases not matched to a gene: 13. CDR3 length: 16 residues. CDR1 and CDR2 from the germline V gene are SGHVS and FQNEAQ. CDR3 sequence (DNA): TGTGCCAGCAACTACGGAAGACTAGCGGGTTACGATACGCAGTATTTT. Protein sequence: CASNYGRLAGYDTQYF.

This clonotype was detected ten times or more. The junction differs from germline at one of its ends, possibly a read error. The chain is built from TRBV15 and TRBJ2-1; D is unclear. The CDR3 is 14 amino acids. From germline, CDR1 is LNHNV and CDR2 YYDKDF (reference sequence). The CDR3 sequence is CATSGEGSYNEQFF. The CDR3 nucleotides read TGTGCCACCAGCGGAGAAGGCTCCTACAATGAGCAGTTCTTC. The full variable domain, completed using reference TRBV15 and TRBJ2-1, is DAMVIQNPRYQVTQFGKPVTLSCSQTLNHNVMYWYQQKSSQAPKLLFHYYDKDFNNEADTPDNFQSRRPNTSFCFLDIRSPGLGDTAMYLCATSGEGSYNEQFFGPGTRLTVL.

This clonotype showed up just a few times. The V gene is TRBV4-1, the J gene TRBJ1-4; the match to TRBD1 covers 8 bases. Per the germline V gene, CDR1 is MGHRA and CDR2 is YSYEKL. The length of the CDR3 is 15 residues. V lost 4 bases, J lost 7 bases, and 8 bases stayed unmatched. This CDR3 is CASSLTTGAGEKLFF. The DNA of the CDR3 is TGCGCCAGCAGCCTCACGACAGGGGCGGGTGAAAAACTGTTTTTT.

This clonotype was seen repeatedly, ten times or more. This sequence joins TRBV27 and TRBJ2-5; D remains ambiguous. CDR1 is MNHEY, CDR2 SMNVEV, per germline (reference sequence). The CDR3 totals 12 residues. Trimming took off 5 bases at V and 5 bases at J, with 9 bases between the two ends. The chain's CDR3 is CASSQTLETQYF. CDR3 nucleotides: TGTGCCAGCAGTCAAACTCTGGAGACCCAGTACTTC.